This T cell receptor beta chain was retrieved from a study of Graves' ophthalmopathy and Graves' hyperthyroidism. This clonotype has a count of ten or more. V was clipped by 5 bases and J by 2 bases; unmatched bases: 9. This CDR3 is 16 amino acids long. The V gene's germline CDR1 is SGHNT and CDR2 YENEEA. The authors amplified TCR beta CDR3 regions, and they did so from RNA transcripts for repertoire sequencing. Investigators did first-round RT-PCR with HTBI primers, then second-round multiplex PCR. TCRdb analysed the multiplex PCR reads with MiXCR anew, one entry per CDR3 protein. The sample carries some 380,000 distinct CDR3 sequences, roughly 15% recorded once.

This sequence originates from a woman aged 18-35 years with stable Graves' hyperthyroidism. The chain uses TRBV11-3 and TRBJ1-2, with 9 nucleotides matching TRBD1. Material: peripheral blood. CDR3 coding DNA: TGTGCCAGCAGCCCTTCCATGACAGGGGGAAACTATGGCTACACCTTC. Encoded protein: CASSPSMTGGNYGYTF.